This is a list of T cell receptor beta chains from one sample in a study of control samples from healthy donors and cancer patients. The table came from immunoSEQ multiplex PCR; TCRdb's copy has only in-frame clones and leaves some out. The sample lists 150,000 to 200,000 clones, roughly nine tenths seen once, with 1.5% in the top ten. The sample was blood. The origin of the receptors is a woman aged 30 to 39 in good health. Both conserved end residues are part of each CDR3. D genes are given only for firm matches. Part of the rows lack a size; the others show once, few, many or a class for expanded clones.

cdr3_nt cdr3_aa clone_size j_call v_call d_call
TGTGCCAGCAGGGGAAGTATCTCTGGGGCCAACGTCCTGACTTTC CASRGSISGANVLTF once TRBJ2-6 TRBV2 -
TGTGCCAGCAGTGACTCGACTAGCGGGGGGGCTGTAGATACGCAGTATTTT CASSDSTSGGAVDTQYF - TRBJ2-3 TRBV6-4 TRBD2
TGCGCCAGCAGTTCAGGGTTTCACAATGGCTACACCTTC CASSSGFHNGYTF - TRBJ1-2 TRBV5-1 -
TGTGCCAGCAGCAGACTAGCGGGGGAACTCACAGATACGCAGTATTTT CASSRLAGELTDTQYF - TRBJ2-3 TRBV3-1/TRBV3-2 TRBD2
TGTGCCAGCGGGACAGGGGGCCAATCACCCCTCCACTTT CASGTGGQSPLHF - TRBJ1-6 TRBV6-5 TRBD1
TGTGCCAGCAGCGTAGCTGAGGGCGAAAAACTGTTTTTT CASSVAEGEKLFF - TRBJ1-4 TRBV9 -
TGTGCCAGTAGTGCCCACAGGGGGCCTAACTATGGCTACACCTTC CASSAHRGPNYGYTF - TRBJ1-2 TRBV19 TRBD1
TGTGCCAGTAGTATAGGGGGATTCAGTAGCAATCAGCCCCAGCATTTT CASSIGGFSSNQPQHF - TRBJ1-5 TRBV19 -
TGTGCCAGCAGCCACAGGGATAGCAATCAGCCCCAGCATTTT CASSHRDSNQPQHF - TRBJ1-5 TRBV3-1/TRBV3-2 -
TGTGCCAGCAGCTTATCGGGCAACTCTGGAAACACCATATATTTT CASSLSGNSGNTIYF - TRBJ1-3 TRBV7-9 -
TGCGCCAGCAGCTTGGATTTCTCTGGAAACACCATATATTTT CASSLDFSGNTIYF - TRBJ1-3 TRBV5-1 -
TGTGCCAGCAGTTACTCGGGGACAGGAAATAGCAATCAGCCCCAGCATTTT CASSYSGTGNSNQPQHF - TRBJ1-5 TRBV6-2/TRBV6-3 TRBD1
TGTGCCACCAGTGATTTCCCCGCTGATACGCAGTATTTT CATSDFPADTQYF - TRBJ2-3 TRBV24-1 -
TGTGCCTGGAGTTCACCGACCTGGAATCAGCCCCAGCATTTT CAWSSPTWNQPQHF - TRBJ1-5 TRBV30 -
TGTGCCAGCAGCCAAGTCACGGGAGGGGTGGAGCAGTTCTTC CASSQVTGGVEQFF - TRBJ2-1 TRBV4-2 TRBD2
TGCGCCAGCAGCCAAGTGCGGGACAGTAGACAGCCCCAGCATTTT CASSQVRDSRQPQHF once TRBJ1-5 TRBV4-1 TRBD1
TGCGCCAGCAGGGATCAGCCCCAGCATTTT CASRDQPQHF - TRBJ1-5 TRBV10-1 -
TGTGCCAGCAGTCCGACTAGCGGGGCAAACAATGAGCAGTTCTTC CASSPTSGANNEQFF - TRBJ2-1 TRBV11-2 TRBD2
TGTGCCAGCAGCACTAGCGGGAGCGAATACAATGAGCAGTTCTTC CASSTSGSEYNEQFF - TRBJ2-1 TRBV4-2 TRBD2
TGTGCCAGCAGCCTTCGGACTAGCGGGGGAAAGACCCAGTACTTC CASSLRTSGGKTQYF few TRBJ2-5 TRBV14 TRBD2
TGTGCCAGAAGCTACAGGTCGGGGAATTCACCCCTCCACTTT CARSYRSGNSPLHF - TRBJ1-6 TRBV5-3 -
TGTGCCAGCAGTTTTGACAGTCGGAATTCACCCCTCCACTTT CASSFDSRNSPLHF - TRBJ1-6 TRBV27 -
TGTGCCACCAGTCCTGGGATTGGGGAGACCCAGTACTTC CATSPGIGETQYF - TRBJ2-5 TRBV24-1 -
TGTGCCAGCAGCTTAGCCCGGGACAGGGGGCTTTTTGGCTACACCTTC CASSLARDRGLFGYTF - TRBJ1-2 TRBV13 TRBD1
TGTGCCACCAGTGCCGGGGGGACCCAGTACTTC CATSAGGTQYF - TRBJ2-5 TRBV24-1 -
TGTGCCAGCTCACCACCAGGGGGCGGGAGTTATGGCTACACCTTC CASSPPGGGSYGYTF - TRBJ1-2 TRBV18 TRBD1
TGTGCCAGCAGCCAAACAGGGGGGATTTCACCCCTCCACTTT CASSQTGGISPLHF - TRBJ1-6 TRBV7-2 TRBD1
TGTGCCAGTAGTCCCGGCCCAGGGGGATATGGCTACACCTTC CASSPGPGGYGYTF - TRBJ1-2 TRBV19 TRBD1
TGTGCCAGCAGTCTCCTACTAGCGGGGGGGCTCGAGCAGTACTTC CASSLLLAGGLEQYF - TRBJ2-7 TRBV2 TRBD2
TGTGCCAGCAGTTTGCAAAGGAGCAATCAGCCCCAGCATTTT CASSLQRSNQPQHF - TRBJ1-5 TRBV28 -
TGTGCCAGTAGTATGGGCGGCTCTGGGGCCAACGTCCTGACTTTC CASSMGGSGANVLTF - TRBJ2-6 TRBV19 -
TGTGCCAGTAGTATAGGGCTGCAAGAGACCCAGTACTTC CASSIGLQETQYF - TRBJ2-5 TRBV19 -
TGTGCCAGCTCACCAGTTAAGGGATCAACTAATGAAAAACTGTTTTTT CASSPVKGSTNEKLFF once TRBJ1-4 TRBV18 -
TGTGCCAGCAGTTTACAGGGGGCGGGAGGAAACACCATATATTTT CASSLQGAGGNTIYF - TRBJ1-3 TRBV28 TRBD1
TGTGCCAGCAGCCAAGATCGGACAGGGACCAATGAGCAGTTCTTC CASSQDRTGTNEQFF - TRBJ2-1 TRBV14 TRBD1
TGTGCCAGCAGCACGAACCCACAGGGGGCATCGGGCTACACCTTC CASSTNPQGASGYTF - TRBJ1-2 TRBV28 TRBD1
TGTGCCAGCTCACCCCTGACAGGGGTCTCAGATACGCAGTATTTT CASSPLTGVSDTQYF - TRBJ2-3 TRBV18 TRBD1
TGTGCCAGTACCGGACAGGGATCGTTTGAAAAACTGTTTTTT CASTGQGSFEKLFF - TRBJ1-4 TRBV19 TRBD1
TGTGCCAGCAGCTTAACCGGACAGAGGAATTCACCCCTCCACTTT CASSLTGQRNSPLHF - TRBJ1-6 TRBV11-2 -
TGTGCCAGCAGTGACTCGGGACACGATGAGCAGTTCTTC CASSDSGHDEQFF - TRBJ2-1 TRBV6-4 -
TGTGCCAGCAAATTGAGGGGTTCGCACACTGAAGCTTTCTTT CASKLRGSHTEAFF - TRBJ1-1 TRBV5-4 -